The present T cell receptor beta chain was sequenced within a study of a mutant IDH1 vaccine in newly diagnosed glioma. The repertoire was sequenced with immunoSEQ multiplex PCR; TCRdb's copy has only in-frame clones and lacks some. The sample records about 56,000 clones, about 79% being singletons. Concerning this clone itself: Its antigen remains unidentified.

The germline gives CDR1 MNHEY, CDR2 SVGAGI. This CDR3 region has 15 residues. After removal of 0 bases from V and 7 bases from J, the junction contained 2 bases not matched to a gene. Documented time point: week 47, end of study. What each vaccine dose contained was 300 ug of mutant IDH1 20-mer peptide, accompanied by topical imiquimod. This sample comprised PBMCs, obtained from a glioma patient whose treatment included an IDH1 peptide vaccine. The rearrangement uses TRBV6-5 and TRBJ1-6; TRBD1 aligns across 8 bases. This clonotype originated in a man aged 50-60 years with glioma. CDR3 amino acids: CASSYSYRGNSPLHF. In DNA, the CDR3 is TGTGCCAGCAGTTACTCGTACAGGGGGAATTCACCCCTCCACTTT.